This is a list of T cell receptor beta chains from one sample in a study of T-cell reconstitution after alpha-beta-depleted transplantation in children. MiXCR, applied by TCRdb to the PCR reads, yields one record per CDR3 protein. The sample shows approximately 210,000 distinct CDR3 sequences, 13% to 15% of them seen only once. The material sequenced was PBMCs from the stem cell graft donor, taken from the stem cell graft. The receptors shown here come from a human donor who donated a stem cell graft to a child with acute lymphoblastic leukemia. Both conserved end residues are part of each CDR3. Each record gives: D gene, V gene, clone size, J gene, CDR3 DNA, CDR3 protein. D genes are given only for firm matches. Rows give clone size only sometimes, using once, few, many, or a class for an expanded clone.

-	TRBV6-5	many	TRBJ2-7	TGTGCCAGCAGTTTGCGACAGATCTCCTACGAGCAGTACTTC	CASSLRQISYEQYF
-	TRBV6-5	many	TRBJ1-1	TGTGCCAGCAGTTATGGGGGAGAAAAAGCTTTCTTT	CASSYGGEKAFF
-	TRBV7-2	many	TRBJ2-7	TGTGCCAGCAGCTTAGACATCAGCAGCTCCTACGAGCAGTACTTC	CASSLDISSSYEQYF
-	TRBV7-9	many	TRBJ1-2	TGTGCCAGCAGCTCGGGACGTAACTATGGCTACACCTTC	CASSSGRNYGYTF
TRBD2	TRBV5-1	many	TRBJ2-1	TGCGCCAGCAGCTCAAGCGGGGACTACAATGAGCAGTTCTTC	CASSSSGDYNEQFF
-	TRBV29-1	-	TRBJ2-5	TGCAGCACCCGTCGAAGGGATCAGACAGAAGAGACCCAGTACTTC	CSTRRRDQTEETQYF
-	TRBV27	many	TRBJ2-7	TGTGCCAGCAGTTCGGCGGGATGGGGGTACGAGCAGTACTTC	CASSSAGWGYEQYF
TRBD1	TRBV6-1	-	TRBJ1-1	TGTGCCAGCAATGGGGTCCCAACAGGGGGGTTTTCCACTGAAGCTTTCTTT	CASNGVPTGGFSTEAFF
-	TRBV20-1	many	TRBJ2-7	TGCAGTGCTAGTTCTTCCCTAGGGGAAAGGAGCGAGCAGTACTTC	CSASSSLGERSEQYF
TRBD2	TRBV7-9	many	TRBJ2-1	TGTGCCAGCAGCTTAGTAACTAGCGGGAGGAATGAGCAGTTCTTC	CASSLVTSGRNEQFF
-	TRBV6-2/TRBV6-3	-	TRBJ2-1	TGTGCCAGCAGCCCCTTGGGGGAGAGCGGCTACAATGAGCAGTTCTTC	CASSPLGESGYNEQFF
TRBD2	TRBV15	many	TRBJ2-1	TGTGCCACCAGCAGAGATAGCGGGAGCAGTGAGCAGTTCTTC	CATSRDSGSSEQFF
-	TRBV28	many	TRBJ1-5	TGTGCCAGCAAGTCGTTCAGGGGTTGGCAGCCCCAGCATTTT	CASKSFRGWQPQHF
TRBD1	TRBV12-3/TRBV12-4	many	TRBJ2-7	TGTGCCAGCAGTTTAGGATCGGCAGGGGGCTACGAGCAGTACTTC	CASSLGSAGGYEQYF
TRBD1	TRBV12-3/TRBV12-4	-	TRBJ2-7	TGTGCCAGCAGTTTAGGGACAGGGGGTCCCCCTTCGAACGAGCAGTACTTC	CASSLGTGGPPSNEQYF
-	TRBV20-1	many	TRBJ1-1	TGCAGTGCTAGCCGGGCGGCCATGAACACTGAAGCTTTCTTT	CSASRAAMNTEAFF
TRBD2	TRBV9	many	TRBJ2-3	TGTGCCAGCAGCGTAGATGCTAGCGGGAGCGGAGATACGCAGTATTTT	CASSVDASGSGDTQYF
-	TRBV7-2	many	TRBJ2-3	TGTGCCAGCAGCTTGGGAGTCACAGATACGCAGTATTTT	CASSLGVTDTQYF
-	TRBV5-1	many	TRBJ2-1	TGCGCCAGCAGCTGGACCACAGGTACGGTTGGGAATGAGCAGTTCTTC	CASSWTTGTVGNEQFF
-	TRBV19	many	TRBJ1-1	TGTGCCAGTCGGGGACACGTTAACACTGAAGCTTTCTTT	CASRGHVNTEAFF
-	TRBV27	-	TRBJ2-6	TGTGCCAGCAGTCCCAGGGAAGCTGGGGCCAACGTCCTGACTTTC	CASSPREAGANVLTF
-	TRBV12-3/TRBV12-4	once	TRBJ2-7	TGTGCCAGCAGTATAATGACTAGTCTCTACGAGCAGTACTTC	CASSIMTSLYEQYF
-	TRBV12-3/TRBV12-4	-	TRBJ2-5	TGTGCCAGCAGCCAGGCATCGGAGACCCAGTACTTC	CASSQASETQYF
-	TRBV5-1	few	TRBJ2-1	TGCGCCAGCAGCGCTGAACAGGGTTCCTACAATGAGCAGTTCTTC	CASSAEQGSYNEQFF
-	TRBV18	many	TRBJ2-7	TGTGCCAGCTCACCATTGTCGGGGAACGAGCAGTACTTC	CASSPLSGNEQYF
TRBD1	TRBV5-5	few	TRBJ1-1	TGTGCCAGCAGCCTAACATGGACAGGGGGCTCCGGAGCTTTCTTT	CASSLTWTGGSGAFF
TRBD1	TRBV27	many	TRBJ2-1	TGTGCCAGCAGTTTTTCAGGGGGCTATGAGCAGTTCTTC	CASSFSGGYEQFF
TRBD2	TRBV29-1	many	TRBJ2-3	TGCAGCGTTGTCAGACTAGCGGGAGCAGATACGCAGTATTTT	CSVVRLAGADTQYF
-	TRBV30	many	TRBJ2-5	TGTGCCTGGAGTGGGGCAAAAGAGACCCAGTACTTC	CAWSGAKETQYF
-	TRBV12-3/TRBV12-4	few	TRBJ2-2	TGTGCCAGCAAAAAGGGACAAAACACCGGGGAGCTGTTTTTT	CASKKGQNTGELFF
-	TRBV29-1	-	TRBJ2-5	TGCAGCGTTGAATTTCAGGTGCGGGAGACCCAGTACTTC	CSVEFQVRETQYF
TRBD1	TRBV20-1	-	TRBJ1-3	TGCAGTGCTAGAGATTATCGGACAGGCGAGGCTGGAAACACCATATATTTT	CSARDYRTGEAGNTIYF
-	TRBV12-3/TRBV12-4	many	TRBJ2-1	TGTGCCAGCAGCTCAGGACTATCGAGACAGTTCTTC	CASSSGLSRQFF
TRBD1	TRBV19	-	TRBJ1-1	TGTGCCAGTAGTATACGTCGGACAGGGGTGGGTGTTGGGAACACTGAAGCTTTCTTT	CASSIRRTGVGVGNTEAFF
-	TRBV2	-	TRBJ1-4	TGTGCCAGCAGTGTTCAGCCCCGAAGGACTGAAAAACTGTTTTTT	CASSVQPRRTEKLFF
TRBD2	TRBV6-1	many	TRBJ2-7	TGTGCCAGCAGAAGGCTAGCGGAAGTCTACGAGCAGTACTTC	CASRRLAEVYEQYF
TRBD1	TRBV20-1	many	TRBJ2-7	TGCAGTGCTAGGACAGGGGTCGAGCAGTACTTC	CSARTGVEQYF
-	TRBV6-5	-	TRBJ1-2	TGTGCCAGCAGTTACGGCGCGTACTATGGCTACACCTTC	CASSYGAYYGYTF
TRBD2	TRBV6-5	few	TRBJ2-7	TGTGCCAGCAGTTATAGCGGGGCCCCCCTTTACGAGCAGTACTTC	CASSYSGAPLYEQYF
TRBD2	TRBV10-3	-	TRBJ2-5	TGTGCCATCGGTCTAGCGGACCAAGAGACCCAGTACTTC	CAIGLADQETQYF
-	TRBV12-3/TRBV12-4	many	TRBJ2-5	TGTGCCAGCAGTTTCGTGGAGACCCAGTACTTC	CASSFVETQYF